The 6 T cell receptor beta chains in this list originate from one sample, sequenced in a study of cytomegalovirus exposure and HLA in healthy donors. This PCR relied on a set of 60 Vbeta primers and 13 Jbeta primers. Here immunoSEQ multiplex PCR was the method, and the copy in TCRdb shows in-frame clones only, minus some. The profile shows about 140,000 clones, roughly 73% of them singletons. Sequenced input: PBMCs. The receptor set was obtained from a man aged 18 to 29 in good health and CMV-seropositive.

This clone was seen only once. The CDR3, as DNA: TGTGCCAGCAGTTTCGGTTTGGAGACCCAGTACTTC. Amino acids: CASSFGLETQYF. This chain connects TRBV27 to TRBJ2-5, with D unclear. Per germline, CDR1 MNHEY and CDR2 SMNVEV (reference sequence). This CDR3 region has 12 residues. Trimming pared 3 bases from V and 5 bases from J, leaving 7 bases between.

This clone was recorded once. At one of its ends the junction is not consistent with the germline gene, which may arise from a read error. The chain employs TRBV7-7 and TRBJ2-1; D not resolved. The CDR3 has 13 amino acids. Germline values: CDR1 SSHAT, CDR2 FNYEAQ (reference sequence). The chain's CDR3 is CASSLGRVNEQFF. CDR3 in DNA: TGTGCTAGCAGCTTAGGACGGGTCAATGAGCAGTTCTTC.

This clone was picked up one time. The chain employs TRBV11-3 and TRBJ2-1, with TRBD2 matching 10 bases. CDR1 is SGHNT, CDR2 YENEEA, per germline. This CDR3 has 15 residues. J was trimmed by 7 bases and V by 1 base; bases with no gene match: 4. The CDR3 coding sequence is TGTGCCAGCAGCTTAGGTGGTAGCGGGGGGAATGAGCAGTTCTTC. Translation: CASSLGGSGGNEQFF.

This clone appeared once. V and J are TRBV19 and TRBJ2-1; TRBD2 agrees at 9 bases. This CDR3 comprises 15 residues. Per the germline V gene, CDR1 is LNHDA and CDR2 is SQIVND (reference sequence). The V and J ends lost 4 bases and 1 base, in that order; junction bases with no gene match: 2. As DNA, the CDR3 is TGTGCCAGTAGTACTAGCGGGGTATCCTACAATGAGCAGTTCTTC. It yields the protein CASSTSGVSYNEQFF.

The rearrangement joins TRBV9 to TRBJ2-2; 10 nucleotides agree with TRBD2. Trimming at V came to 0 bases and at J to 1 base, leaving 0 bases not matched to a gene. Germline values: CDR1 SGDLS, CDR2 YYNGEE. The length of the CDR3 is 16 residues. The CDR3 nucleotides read TGTGCCAGCAGCGTAGCTAGCGGGAGGAACACCGGGGAGCTGTTTTTT. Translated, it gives CASSVASGRNTGELFF.

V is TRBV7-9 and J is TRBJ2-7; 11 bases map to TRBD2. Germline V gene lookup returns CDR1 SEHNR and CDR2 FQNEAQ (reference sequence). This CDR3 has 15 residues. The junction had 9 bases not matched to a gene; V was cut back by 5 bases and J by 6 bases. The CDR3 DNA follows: TGTGCCAGCAGCATTAGCGGGAGGGCACCCCTCGAGCAGTACTTC. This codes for CASSISGRAPLEQYF.